The clone carrying this T cell receptor beta chain turned up a few times. These data are taken from a study of blood T cell repertoires in COVID-19. At the level of the study: Samples representing acute and convalescent COVID-19 were sourced from the United States, Italy and Spain. Nucleic acid was either cDNA or gDNA, and it came from T cells, B-cell-depleted T cells, or PBMCs.

Only in-frame clones appear in the TCRdb table, and some are missing; sequencing was by immunoSEQ multiplex PCR. The sample comprises roughly 50,000 clones, 80% to 90% of which are singletons, and approximately 13% rests with the top ten. This CDR3 has 14 residues. From germline, CDR1 is LGHNT and CDR2 FRNRAP. Trimming removed 1 base from V and 3 bases from J; junction bases left unmatched: 2. J is TRBJ2-7 and V is TRBV12-5, with 8 bases identical to TRBD1. Input material: peripheral blood. The clonotype comes from a woman aged 80 or older with acute or convalescent COVID-19. The CDR3 here is CASGLGTGNYEQYF. As DNA, the CDR3 is TGTGCTAGTGGTTTGGGGACAGGGAACTACGAGCAGTACTTC.